This T cell receptor beta chain was documented in a study of regulatory T cells in long-lasting Graves disease. Construction of TCR beta libraries relied on iRepertoire HTBI primers and on Arm-PCR targeting CDR3 regions. In the source study's methods: Gene usage covered 62 TRBV and 14 to 15 TRBJ segments. One entry per CDR3 protein results from TCRdb running MiXCR on the multiplex PCR reads. The V and J calls follow TCRdb's processing rather than the paper's. The profile covers over 650,000 distinct CDR3 sequences, with about 32% appearing a single time and roughly 46% taken by the ten largest. CDR3 length: 13 residues. Germline-derived CDR1 and CDR2 are SGHAT and FQNNGV. V was clipped by 5 bases and J by 6 bases, with 13 bases between them. Study-level findings and limits: Lower TCR diversity was seen in persistent Graves' patients than in newly diagnosed ones.

The sample holds a few counts of this clonotype. Its antigen remains unidentified. Time point of the sample: persistent/refractory GD, antithyroid drugs over 5 years with positive TRAb. TCR sequences were obtained from RNA taken from PBMCs. The sequence came from a female donor with Graves disease. The chain couples TRBV11-2 to TRBJ1-1; weak D call: TRBD1 (6 bases). The sequencing used peripheral blood mononuclear cells (PBMCs), collected when the disease was refractory, from a patient treated with antithyroid drugs. In nucleotides, the CDR3 is TGTGCCAGCAGCAGTCCGGGGGCCCCTGAAGCTTTCTTT. Translating gives CASSSPGAPEAFF. Filled out from reference TRBV11-2 and TRBJ1-1, the complete variable domain reads EAGVAQSPRYKIIEKRQSVAFWCNPISGHATLYWYQQILGQGPKLLIQFQNNGVVDDSQLPKDRFSAERLKGVDSTLKIQPAKLEDSAVYLCASSSPGAPEAFFGQGTRLTVV.